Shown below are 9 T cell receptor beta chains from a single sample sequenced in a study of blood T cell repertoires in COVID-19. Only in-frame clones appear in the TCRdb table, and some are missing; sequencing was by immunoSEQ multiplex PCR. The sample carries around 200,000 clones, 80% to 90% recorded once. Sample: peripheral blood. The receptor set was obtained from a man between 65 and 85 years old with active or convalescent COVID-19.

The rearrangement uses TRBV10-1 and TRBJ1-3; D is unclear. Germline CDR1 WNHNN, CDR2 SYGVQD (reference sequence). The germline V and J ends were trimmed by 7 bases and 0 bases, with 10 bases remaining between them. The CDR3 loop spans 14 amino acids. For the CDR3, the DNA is TGCGCCAGCAACGACAACAACTCTGGAAACACCATATATTTT. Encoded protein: CASNDNNSGNTIYF.

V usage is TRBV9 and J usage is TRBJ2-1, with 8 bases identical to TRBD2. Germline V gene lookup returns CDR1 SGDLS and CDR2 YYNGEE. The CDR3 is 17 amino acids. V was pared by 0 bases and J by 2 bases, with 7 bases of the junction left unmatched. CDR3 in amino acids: CASSVGPGGGAYNEQFF. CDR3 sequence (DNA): TGTGCCAGCAGCGTAGGTCCCGGGGGGGGAGCCTACAATGAGCAGTTCTTC.

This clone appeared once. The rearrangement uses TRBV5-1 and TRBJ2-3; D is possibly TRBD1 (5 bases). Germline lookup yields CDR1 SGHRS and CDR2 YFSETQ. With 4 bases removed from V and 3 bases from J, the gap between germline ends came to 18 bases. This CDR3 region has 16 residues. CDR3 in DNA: TGCGCCAGCAGCCGACAGATTCGCACATTGACAGATACGCAGTATTTT. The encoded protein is CASSRQIRTLTDTQYF.

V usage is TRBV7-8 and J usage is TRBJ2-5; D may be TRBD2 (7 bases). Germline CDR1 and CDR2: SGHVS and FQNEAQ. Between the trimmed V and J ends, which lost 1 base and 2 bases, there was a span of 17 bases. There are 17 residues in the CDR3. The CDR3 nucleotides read TGTGCCAGCAGCTTAGGAGCGGCGGGGGCCGCGCAAGAGACCCAGTACTTC. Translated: CASSLGAAGAAQETQYF.

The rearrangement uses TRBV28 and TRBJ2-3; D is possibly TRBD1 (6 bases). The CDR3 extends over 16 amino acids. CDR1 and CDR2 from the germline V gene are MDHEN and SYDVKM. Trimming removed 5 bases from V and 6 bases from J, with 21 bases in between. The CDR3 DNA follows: TGTGCCAGCAGTACCCCCGGGTTGGGGGCTGGGGATACGCAGTATTTT. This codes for CASSTPGLGAGDTQYF. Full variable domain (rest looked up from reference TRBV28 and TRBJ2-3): DVKVTQSSRYLVKRTGEKVFLECVQDMDHENMFWYRQDPGLGLRLIYFSYDVKMKEKGDIPEGYSVSREKKERFSLILESASTNQTSMYLCASSTPGLGAGDTQYFGPGTRLTVL.

The CDR3 spells CASSVPLATTAYEQYF. CDR3 coding DNA: TGTGCCAGCAGTGTTCCCCTAGCGACTACCGCCTACGAGCAGTACTTC. The J gene is TRBJ2-7, the V gene TRBV2; perhaps TRBD2 as D (6 bases). The CDR3 contains 16 residues. Trimming took 4 bases from V and 2 from J, leaving 18 bases between them. CDR1 is SNHLY, CDR2 FYNNEI, per germline.

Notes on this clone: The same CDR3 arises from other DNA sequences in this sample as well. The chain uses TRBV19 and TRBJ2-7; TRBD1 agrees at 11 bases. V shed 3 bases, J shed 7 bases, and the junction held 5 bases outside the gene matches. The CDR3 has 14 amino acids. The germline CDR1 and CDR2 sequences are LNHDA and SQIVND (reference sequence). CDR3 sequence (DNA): TGTGCCAGTAGTATTGGCGGGACAGGGGGTGAGCAGTACTTC. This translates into CASSIGGTGGEQYF.

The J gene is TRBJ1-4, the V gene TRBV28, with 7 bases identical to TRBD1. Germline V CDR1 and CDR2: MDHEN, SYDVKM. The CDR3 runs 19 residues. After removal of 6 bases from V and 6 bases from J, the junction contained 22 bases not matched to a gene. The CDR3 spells CASSTNIRGPGQVDEKLFF. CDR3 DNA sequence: TGTGCCAGCAGCACGAATATAAGAGGCCCAGGACAGGTTGATGAAAAACTGTTTTTT.

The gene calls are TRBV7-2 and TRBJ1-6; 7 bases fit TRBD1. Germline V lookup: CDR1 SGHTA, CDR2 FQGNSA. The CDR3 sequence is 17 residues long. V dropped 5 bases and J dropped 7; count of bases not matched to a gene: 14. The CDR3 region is CASSATRQGIRNSPLHF. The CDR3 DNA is TGTGCCAGCAGCGCCACCCGACAGGGCATCCGCAATTCACCCCTCCACTTT.